This passage covers 15 T cell receptor beta chains from one sample sequenced in a study of monozygotic twins with inflammatory bowel disease. TCRdb reanalyzed the 5' RACE reads, giving one entry per CDR3 protein sequence and no DNA. Its listing shows some 160,000 distinct CDR3 sequences. Sequenced sample: blood. The receptors originated from a human donor with ulcerative colitis or Crohn's disease, or a healthy co-twin of an affected twin (not recorded which).

The genes are TRBV7-9 and TRBJ2-7; TCRdb's assignment of TRBD1 cannot be checked, as there is no DNA. The CDR3 is 16 amino acids. CDR1 SEHNR and CDR2 FQNEAQ come from the germline V gene (reference sequence). The CDR3 here is CASSVRDRGRSYEQYF. The full variable domain, its missing parts supplied by reference TRBV7-9 and TRBJ2-7, is DTGVSQNPRHKITKRGQNVTFRCDPISEHNRLYWYRQTLGQGPEFLTYFQNEAQLEKSRLLSDRFSAERPKGSFSTLEIQRTEQGDSAMYLCASSVRDRGRSYEQYFGPGTRLTVT.

The chain employs TRBV18 and TRBJ1-2; no DNA is available, so the TRBD1 call from TCRdb remains unchecked. The CDR3 spans 15 residues. Germline values: CDR1 KGHSH, CDR2 LQKENI. CDR3: CASSPHLPSTDTYTF. The variable domain in full, completed from reference TRBV18 and TRBJ1-2, reads NAGVMQNPRHLVRRRGQEARLRCSPMKGHSHVYWYRQLPEEGLKFMVYLQKENIIDESGMPKERFSAEFPKEGPSILRIQQVVRGDSAAYFCASSPHLPSTDTYTFGSGTRLTVV.

The CDR3 sequence: CASSPPTGRREQYF. The chain combines TRBV18 with TRBJ2-7; TCRdb picks TRBD1, but there is no DNA to check that call. Germline V gene sequence: CDR1 KGHSH, CDR2 LQKENI. The CDR3 is 14 amino acids.

The chain employs TRBV27 and TRBJ2-7. The CDR3 covers 13 residues. CDR1 MNHEY and CDR2 SMNVEV come from the germline V gene (reference sequence). The CDR3 loop is CASSMATGYEQYF.

This chain uses TRBV9 with TRBJ2-3. This CDR3 spans 17 amino acids. Germline lookup yields CDR1 SGDLS and CDR2 YYNGEE. CDR3 sequence reads: CASSVEAFRESTDTQYF.

V is TRBV5-6 and J is TRBJ2-7; without DNA, the TCRdb call of TRBD1 cannot be checked. Germline V CDR1 and CDR2: SGHDT, YYEEEE. There are 13 residues in the CDR3. This CDR3 reads CASQRGPTYDQYF.

V usage is TRBV29-1 and J usage is TRBJ2-3; the TCRdb D gene call, TRBD2, has no DNA to confirm it. The V gene's germline CDR1 is SQVTM and CDR2 ANQGSEA. There are 18 residues in the CDR3. The CDR3 protein is CSVVGGLLAGDSTDTQYF.

The chain's CDR3 is CSARLAGAYNEQFF. The chain is built from TRBV20-1 and TRBJ2-1; TCRdb reports TRBD2, a call that lacks DNA to check it against. In germline, CDR1 is DFQATT, CDR2 SNEGSKA (reference sequence). The CDR3 runs to 14 residues.

This chain joins TRBV5-1 and TRBJ2-7; TCRdb designates TRBD1, a call that cannot be tested without DNA. CDR1 and CDR2 from the germline V gene are SGHRS and YFSETQ. This CDR3 is 13 amino acids long. The CDR3 reads CATRQGASYEQYF.

The chain employs TRBV20-1 and TRBJ1-5; TCRdb returns TRBD1, unconfirmable since there is no DNA. This CDR3 is built from 13 residues. Germline assignment: CDR1 DFQATT and CDR2 SNEGSKA (reference sequence). The CDR3 protein is CSATGTGDQPQHF.

The chain joins TRBV20-1 to TRBJ1-2; the TRBD1 assignment by TCRdb is unverifiable without DNA. Germline CDR1 DFQATT, CDR2 SNEGSKA (reference sequence). The CDR3 contains 11 residues. CDR3 in amino acids: CSSFPPYGYTF.

The rearrangement joins TRBV2 to TRBJ2-7; the TRBD1 assignment by TCRdb is unverifiable without DNA. The CDR3 consists of 15 residues. Germline lookup yields CDR1 SNHLY and CDR2 FYNNEI. The chain's CDR3 is CASSDPTGALYEQYF.

The rearrangement joins TRBV3-1 to TRBJ2-5. Per germline, CDR1 LGHDT and CDR2 YNNKEL (reference sequence). The CDR3 totals 17 residues. CDR3 loop: CASSQEGSSRYQETQYF.

The rearrangement links TRBV15 to TRBJ1-2. The CDR3 runs to 13 residues. From germline, CDR1 is LNHNV and CDR2 YYDKDF (reference sequence). CDR3 sequence reads: CATSRDRNSGYTF. The whole variable domain, filled in from reference TRBV15 and TRBJ1-2, reads DAMVIQNPRYQVTQFGKPVTLSCSQTLNHNVMYWYQQKSSQAPKLLFHYYDKDFNNEADTPDNFQSRRPNTSFCFLDIRSPGLGDTAMYLCATSRDRNSGYTFGSGTRLTVV.

This rearrangement joins TRBV5-4 to TRBJ1-1; TCRdb proposes TRBD1, but this gene call is untestable without DNA. CDR3 size: 15 residues. Per the germline V gene, CDR1 is SGHNT and CDR2 is YYREEE (reference sequence). The CDR3 loop reads CASSLARAGGSEAFF.